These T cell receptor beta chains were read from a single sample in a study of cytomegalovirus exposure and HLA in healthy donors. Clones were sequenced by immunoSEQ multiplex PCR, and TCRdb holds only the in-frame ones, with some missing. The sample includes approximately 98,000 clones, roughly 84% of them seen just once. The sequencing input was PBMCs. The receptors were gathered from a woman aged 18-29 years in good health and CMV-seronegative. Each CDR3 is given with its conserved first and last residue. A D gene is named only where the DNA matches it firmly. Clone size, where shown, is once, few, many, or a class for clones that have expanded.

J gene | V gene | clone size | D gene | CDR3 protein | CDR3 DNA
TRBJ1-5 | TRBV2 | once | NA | CASTLQSGGNQPQHF | TGTGCCAGCACCCTACAATCAGGGGGCAATCAGCCCCAGCATTTT
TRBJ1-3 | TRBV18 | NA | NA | CASSPGGSSGNTIYF | TGTGCCAGCTCACCGGGGGGAAGCTCTGGAAACACCATATATTTT
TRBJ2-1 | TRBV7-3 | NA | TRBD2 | CASSRGGAYNEQFF | TGTGCCAGCAGTCGCGGGGGGGCCTACAATGAGCAGTTCTTC
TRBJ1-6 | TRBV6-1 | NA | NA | CASSDTRSSYNSPLHF | TGTGCCAGCAGTGATACCCGGAGCTCCTATAATTCACCCCTCCACTTT
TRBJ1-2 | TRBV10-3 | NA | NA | CAISGVKDYGYTF | TGTGCCATCAGTGGCGTAAAAGACTATGGCTACACCTTC
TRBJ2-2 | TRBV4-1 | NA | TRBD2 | CASSQETSGGGNTGELFF | TGCGCCAGCAGCCAAGAGACTAGCGGGGGGGGAAACACCGGGGAGCTGTTTTTT
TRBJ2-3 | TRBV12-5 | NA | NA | CASGLVPGDTQYF | TGTGCTAGTGGTTTGGTACCCGGAGATACGCAGTATTTT
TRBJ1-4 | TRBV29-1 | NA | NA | CSAGLGSNEKLFF | TGCAGCGCTGGTTTGGGCAGCAATGAAAAACTGTTTTTT
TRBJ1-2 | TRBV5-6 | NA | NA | CASKSLTDSVYGYTF | TGTGCCAGCAAATCTCTTACGGACAGCGTCTATGGCTACACCTTC
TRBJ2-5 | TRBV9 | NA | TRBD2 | CASSSSSGGAVETQYF | TGTGCCAGCAGCTCCTCTAGCGGGGGGGCCGTAGAGACCCAGTACTTC
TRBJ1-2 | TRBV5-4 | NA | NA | CASSLRQDGDYGYTF | TGTGCCAGCAGCCTACGACAGGACGGGGACTATGGCTACACCTTC
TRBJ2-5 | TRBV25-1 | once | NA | CASSPGPRGQETQYF | TGTGCCAGCAGTCCCGGGCCCAGAGGGCAAGAGACCCAGTACTTC
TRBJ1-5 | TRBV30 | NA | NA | CAWSVGGPNQPQHF | TGTGCCTGGAGTGTAGGAGGGCCCAATCAGCCCCAGCATTTT
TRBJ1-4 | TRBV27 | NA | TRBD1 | CASSLGQGGDEKLFF | TGTGCCAGCAGTTTGGGACAGGGAGGGGATGAAAAACTGTTTTTT
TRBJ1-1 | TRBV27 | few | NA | CASSLYRDNTEAFF | TGTGCCAGCAGTTTATACAGGGATAACACTGAAGCTTTCTTT
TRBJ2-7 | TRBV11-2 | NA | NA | CASSSKQGPVEQYF | TGTGCCAGCAGCTCTAAGCAGGGGCCAGTCGAGCAGTACTTC
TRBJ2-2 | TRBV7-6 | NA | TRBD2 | CASSSQKIIAGYNTGELFF | TGTGCCAGCAGCTCCCAAAAAATCATAGCGGGTTATAACACCGGGGAGCTGTTTTTT
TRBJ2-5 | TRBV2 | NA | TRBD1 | CASSRDRDREETQYF | TGTGCCAGCAGCAGGGACCGGGACAGGGAAGAGACCCAGTACTTC
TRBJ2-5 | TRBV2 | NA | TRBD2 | CASNKLVIFRGVETQYF | TGTGCCAGCAACAAATTGGTTATCTTTCGGGGGGTAGAGACCCAGTACTTC
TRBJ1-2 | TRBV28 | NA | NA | CASSLIRGPRDGYTF | TGTGCCAGCAGTTTGATCAGGGGTCCAAGAGATGGCTACACCTTC
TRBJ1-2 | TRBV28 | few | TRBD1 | CASKDPTGDNYGYTF | TGTGCCAGCAAAGACCCAACAGGGGACAACTATGGCTACACCTTC
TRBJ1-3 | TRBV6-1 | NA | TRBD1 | CASSEAEGAGNTIYF | TGTGCCAGCAGTGAAGCGGAGGGGGCGGGAAACACCATATATTTT
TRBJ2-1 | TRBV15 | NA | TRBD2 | CATSRDTGTINNEQFF | TGTGCCACCAGCAGAGATACCGGGACTATCAACAATGAGCAGTTCTTC
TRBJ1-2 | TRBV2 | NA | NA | CARTRDDSDGYTF | TGTGCCAGGACGCGGGACGACTCCGATGGCTACACCTTC
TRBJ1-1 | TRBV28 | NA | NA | CASRNAGTPTEAFF | TGTGCCAGCAGAAACGCGGGGACCCCCACTGAAGCTTTCTTT
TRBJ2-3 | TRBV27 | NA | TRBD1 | CASSLRQGSTDTQYF | TGTGCCAGCAGTTTAAGACAGGGAAGCACAGATACGCAGTATTTT
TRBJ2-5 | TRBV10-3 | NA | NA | CAISVILGGAQETQYF | TGTGCCATCAGTGTGATACTAGGAGGGGCGCAAGAGACCCAGTACTTC
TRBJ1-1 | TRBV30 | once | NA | CAWNKDLNTEAFF | TGTGCCTGGAATAAGGACTTGAACACTGAAGCTTTCTTT
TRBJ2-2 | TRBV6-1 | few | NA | CASSEGLSRAGELFF | TGTGCCAGCAGTGAAGGATTGTCACGGGCCGGGGAGCTGTTTTTT
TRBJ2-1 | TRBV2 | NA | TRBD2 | CASMTEGLANNEQFF | TGTGCCAGCATGACCGAGGGACTAGCAAACAATGAGCAGTTCTTC
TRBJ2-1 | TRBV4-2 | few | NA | CASSQAGSPYNEQFF | TGTGCCAGCAGCCAAGCCGGGTCTCCCTACAATGAGCAGTTCTTC
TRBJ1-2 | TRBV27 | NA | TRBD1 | CASSLKTGAGYTF | TGTGCCAGCAGTCTAAAAACAGGGGCTGGCTACACCTTC
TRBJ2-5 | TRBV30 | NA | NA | CAWALTGTAHETQYF | TGTGCCTGGGCCTTAACAGGGACGGCCCATGAGACCCAGTACTTC
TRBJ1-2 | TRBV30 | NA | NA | CAWSYSRGANGYTF | TGTGCCTGGAGTTACAGCCGGGGGGCTAATGGCTACACCTTC
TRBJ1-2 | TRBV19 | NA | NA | CASSFREGGYTF | TGTGCCAGTAGTTTCCGGGAGGGTGGCTACACCTTC
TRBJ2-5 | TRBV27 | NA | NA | CASSSQNREETQYF | TGTGCCAGCAGTTCCCAGAACAGAGAAGAGACCCAGTACTTC
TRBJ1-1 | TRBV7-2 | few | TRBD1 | CASSWTGKNTEAFF | TGTGCCAGCAGCTGGACAGGAAAGAACACTGAAGCTTTCTTT
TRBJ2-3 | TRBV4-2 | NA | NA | CASSQDRWGEAQYF | TGTGCCAGCAGCCAAGACCGCTGGGGCGAGGCGCAGTATTTT
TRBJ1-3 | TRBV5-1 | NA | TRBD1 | CASSGEQGSGNTIYF | TGCGCCAGCAGCGGCGAACAGGGGAGTGGAAACACCATATATTTT
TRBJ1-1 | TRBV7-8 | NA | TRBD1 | CASSLTGGSAEAFF | TGTGCCAGCAGCTTGACAGGGGGCAGCGCTGAAGCTTTCTTT
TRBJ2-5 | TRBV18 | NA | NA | CASSPGLRQETQYF | TGTGCCAGCTCACCTGGACTCCGCCAAGAGACCCAGTACTTC
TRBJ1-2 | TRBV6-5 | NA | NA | CASSPPGSQFYGYTF | TGTGCCAGCAGTCCTCCGGGGTCCCAATTCTATGGCTACACCTTC
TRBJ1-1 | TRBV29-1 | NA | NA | CSVARGNTEAFF | TGCAGCGTGGCCAGGGGTAACACTGAAGCTTTCTTT
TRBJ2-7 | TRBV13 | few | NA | CASSSEEGNYEQYF | TGTGCCAGCAGCTCTGAGGAGGGGAACTACGAGCAGTACTTC
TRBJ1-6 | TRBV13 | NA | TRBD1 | CASSLGRGLNSPLHF | TGTGCCAGCAGCTTAGGCAGGGGGCTGAATTCACCCCTCCACTTT
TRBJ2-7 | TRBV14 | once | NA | CASSQAGGSDLGEQYF | TGTGCCAGCAGCCAAGCCGGGGGTTCCGACCTCGGCGAGCAGTACTTC
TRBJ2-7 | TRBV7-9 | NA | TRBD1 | CASSLRDRVYEQYF | TGTGCCAGCAGCCTCCGGGACAGAGTCTACGAGCAGTACTTC